What follows are 20 T cell receptor beta chains derived from one specimen sequenced in a study of cytotoxic CD8 clonotypes in ibrutinib-treated CLL. The data were produced by immunoSEQ multiplex PCR, yet TCRdb's version contains in-frame clones alone and is incomplete. The sample holds fewer than 100,000 clones, about 86% seen once. The input for sequencing was PBMCs, taken before ibrutinib treatment. All receptors come from a human donor with chronic lymphocytic leukemia.

This clone was counted a few times. The chain recombines TRBV18 with TRBJ2-3; 11 bases align to TRBD2. This CDR3 is built from 16 residues. The junction had 2 bases not matched to a gene; V was cut back by 1 base and J by 2 bases. CDR1 is KGHSH and CDR2 is LQKENI in the germline V gene. CDR3 region: CASSPQGLAVTDTQYF. Here the CDR3 DNA reads TGTGCCAGCTCACCACAGGGACTAGCGGTCACAGATACGCAGTATTTT. The full variable domain, its missing parts supplied by reference TRBV18 and TRBJ2-3, is NAGVMQNPRHLVRRRGQEARLRCSPMKGHSHVYWYRQLPEEGLKFMVYLQKENIIDESGMPKERFSAEFPKEGPSILRIQQVVRGDSAAYFCASSPQGLAVTDTQYFGPGTRLTVL.

This sequence joins TRBV15 and TRBJ2-7; D remains unclear. This CDR3 has 14 residues. Germline CDR1 reads LNHNV; CDR2 reads YYDKDF (reference sequence). V was cut by 1 base and J by 0 bases, with 7 bases left in between. The CDR3 protein is CATSRVAASYEQYF. In DNA form, the CDR3 reads TGTGCCACCAGCAGAGTCGCGGCCTCCTACGAGCAGTACTTC.

The rearrangement links TRBV29-1 to TRBJ2-3, with D perhaps given as TRBD1 or TRBD2 (5 bases each). V shed 3 bases and J shed 0 bases, with 13 bases lying between them. The CDR3 extends over 15 amino acids. CDR1 is SQVTM and CDR2 is ANQGSEA in the germline V gene. This chain's CDR3 is CSVDLGTVSTDTQYF. CDR3 DNA: TGCAGCGTTGACTTAGGGACGGTGAGCACAGATACGCAGTATTTT.

V is TRBV7-2 and J is TRBJ2-1; 9 bases line up with TRBD2. Looked up from germline, CDR1 is SGHTA and CDR2 is FQGNSA. This CDR3 is built from 13 residues. The ends lost 9 bases at V and 3 bases at J; junction bases unmatched: 3. The CDR3 DNA reads TGTGCCAGTGAGACTAGCGGCTACAATGAGCAGTTCTTC. This sequence encodes CASETSGYNEQFF.

This rearrangement joins TRBV6-5 to TRBJ2-7; D not certain. The germline CDR1 and CDR2 sequences are MNHEY and SVGAGI. Trimming left V 10 bases short and J 3 bases short, with 7 bases between. The CDR3 loop spans 10 amino acids. CDR3 in amino acids: CATAHYEQYF. The CDR3 DNA is TGTGCCACTGCTCACTACGAGCAGTACTTC.

The rearrangement joins TRBV6-9 to TRBJ2-1; 8 bases map to TRBD1. Germline V CDR1 and CDR2: MNHGY, SVAAGI. The CDR3 contains 20 residues. Unmatched junction bases numbered 30, after V lost 11 bases and J lost 6 bases. CDR3 nucleotides: TGTGCCCCCCGAACCCTCCATCAGGGCCAGGGGGCAAGAATCTTCAATGAGCAGTTCTTC. This sequence encodes CAPRTLHQGQGARIFNEQFF.

In its sample, this clone was seen once. The chain combines TRBV28 with TRBJ2-7; D is uncertain. Trimming stripped 3 bases from V and 9 bases from J, with 21 bases between. In germline, CDR1 is MDHEN, CDR2 SYDVKM. This CDR3 is built from 15 residues. DNA for the CDR3: TGTGCCAGCAGTTTTCCCCAGAGCCGCCAGCATGGGCAGTACTTC. It specifies CASSFPQSRQHGQYF.

The chain uses TRBV6-1 and TRBJ1-5, with D uncertain. V lost 3 bases and J 5 bases, leaving 20 bases between the germline ends. The CDR3 runs to 17 residues. Germline-derived CDR1 and CDR2 are MNHNS and SASEGT. This CDR3 is CASSDRVGMSGHQPQHF. CDR3 sequence (DNA): TGTGCCAGCAGTGACCGGGTAGGCATGAGCGGCCATCAGCCCCAGCATTTT.

The chain recombines TRBV20-1 with TRBJ2-1; D gene ambiguous. V was pared by 0 bases and J by 9 bases, with 6 bases between. The germline V gene has CDR1 DFQATT and CDR2 SNEGSKA (reference sequence). This CDR3 has 11 residues. Here the CDR3 DNA reads TGCAGTGCTAGAGATCCAGGTGAGCAGTTCTTC. This codes for CSARDPGEQFF.

This clone showed up just once. This chain connects TRBV27 to TRBJ1-1; 7 bases align to TRBD1. After removal of 4 bases from V and 5 bases from J, the junction contained 10 bases not matched to a gene. Germline V lookup: CDR1 MNHEY, CDR2 SMNVEV (reference sequence). CDR3 size: 15 residues. CDR3: CASSSYRGVGTEAFF. In nucleotides, the CDR3 is TGTGCCAGCAGTTCGTACAGGGGAGTGGGTACTGAAGCTTTCTTT.

V is TRBV5-6 and J is TRBJ2-3; possible D gene TRBD2, 5 bases. Trimming removed 5 bases from V and 5 bases from J, with 18 bases in between. The CDR3 covers 15 residues. CDR1 SGHDT and CDR2 YYEEEE come from the germline V gene. The CDR3: CASRVRGVAKDTQYF. DNA for the CDR3: TGTGCCAGCAGGGTTCGTGGCGTAGCGAAAGATACGCAGTATTTT.

The V gene is TRBV28, the J gene TRBJ2-3; D remains ambiguous. CDR3 length: 13 amino acids. Germline values: CDR1 MDHEN, CDR2 SYDVKM. Trimming took 7 bases from V and 3 from J, leaving 11 bases between them. The DNA of the CDR3 is TGTGCCAGCACCCCCCTGGAAACAGATACGCAGTATTTT. It is translated as CASTPLETDTQYF.

The rearrangement joins TRBV5-1 to TRBJ1-2; TRBD1 aligns across 7 bases. The CDR3 is 15 residues long. V shed 4 bases, J shed 6 bases, and the junction held 12 bases outside the gene matches. Germline CDR1 and CDR2: SGHRS and YFSETQ. The CDR3 nucleotides are TGCGCCAGCAGCCCGAACAACGGACAGGTGGATGGCTACACCTTC. Translating it yields CASSPNNGQVDGYTF.

This chain links TRBV30 with TRBJ2-2, with D perhaps matching TRBD1 (5 bases). The CDR3 runs 15 residues. CDR1 is GTSNPN and CDR2 is SVGIG in the germline V gene (reference sequence). Trimming shortened V by 0 bases and J by 1 base, and 9 bases separated the two germline ends. This CDR3 reads CAWSVQVVNTGELFF. DNA for the CDR3: TGTGCCTGGAGTGTACAGGTGGTGAACACCGGGGAGCTGTTTTTT.

The CDR3 reads CAWSGSGVQTDTQYF. The CDR3, as DNA: TGTGCCTGGAGTGGGTCCGGGGTACAAACAGATACGCAGTATTTT. The chain uses TRBV30 and TRBJ2-3; TRBD2 is a possible D gene (5 bases). Trimming left V 1 base short and J 3 bases short, with 14 bases between. The length of the CDR3 is 15 residues. The germline V gene encodes CDR1 GTSNPN and CDR2 SVGIG (reference sequence).

This chain joins TRBV11-3 and TRBJ2-1; 7 positions match TRBD1. J was trimmed by 9 bases and V by 5 bases; bases with no gene match: 10. Per the germline V gene, CDR1 is SGHNT and CDR2 is YENEEA. CDR3 length: 14 amino acids. The CDR3 here is CASSPARGTGEQFF. CDR3 DNA sequence: TGTGCCAGCAGCCCTGCCAGGGGGACCGGTGAGCAGTTCTTC.

This clone has just one count. The chain carries TRBV5-1 and TRBJ2-3; 7 positions agree with TRBD2. The CDR3 totals 15 residues. V lost 3 bases to trimming and J lost 2 bases; unmatched junction nucleotides: 6. Germline V CDR1 and CDR2: SGHRS, YFSETQ. CDR3 sequence (DNA): TGCGCCAGCAGCTCTCTAGCGGTCCCCACAGATACGCAGTATTTT. This sequence encodes CASSSLAVPTDTQYF.

The chain uses TRBV30 and TRBJ2-7; D assignment may be TRBD1 or TRBD2 (5 bases each). The V and J ends lost 0 bases and 5 bases respectively, with 17 bases between them. Germline values: CDR1 GTSNPN, CDR2 SVGIG (reference sequence). The CDR3 loop spans 15 amino acids. DNA of the CDR3: TGTGCCTGGAGTGTAGAGGGCAGGGTATACCACGAGCAGTACTTC. This codes for CAWSVEGRVYHEQYF.

The gene calls are TRBV5-1 and TRBJ2-3, with 9 bases that match TRBD2. Germline V CDR1 and CDR2: SGHRS, YFSETQ. The CDR3 loop spans 16 amino acids. V was pared by 0 bases and J by 3 bases, with 5 bases of the junction left unmatched. The CDR3 spells CASSLVGSGSTDTQYF. DNA of the CDR3: TGCGCCAGCAGCTTGGTGGGTAGCGGGAGTACAGATACGCAGTATTTT.

The chain recombines TRBV5-1 with TRBJ2-7, with 10 bases fitting TRBD2. V trimming: 0 bases; J trimming: 2 bases; junction bases outside the gene matches: 5. Germline values: CDR1 SGHRS, CDR2 YFSETQ. There are 16 residues in the CDR3. The CDR3 nucleotides read TGCGCCAGCAGCTTGGTCATAGCGGGAGGAGCCTACGAGCAGTACTTC. Translation gives CASSLVIAGGAYEQYF.